The sequence of this TCR beta chain was determined in a study of PD-L1 blockade in urothelial cancer. Study-level background: At some point between 2013 and 2015, patients got going on atezolizumab, taking 1,200 mg intravenously every 3 weeks. The authors examined blood 3 weeks (second dose) and 6 weeks after treatment start. Study observations and caveats: Below-median pretreatment blood TCR clonality was a predictor of better survival.

Sequencing was performed with immunoSEQ multiplex PCR; in TCRdb, only in-frame clones are kept and a portion is missing. Altogether some 56,000 clones are present, approximately 85% being singletons, with the ten largest covering less than 20%. A remark on this clone: No antigen is known for it.

The CDR3 is made up of 14 amino acids. Trimming removed 0 bases from V and 7 bases from J, with 13 bases in between. CDR1 and CDR2 (germline): SGDLS, YYNGEE. As to time point: pretreatment peripheral blood. Sample numbers ranged from 1 to 8 per patient, encompassing pretreatment and on-treatment collections. Specimen: PBMCs, collected around atezolizumab (anti-PD-L1) treatment. The chain uses TRBV9 and TRBJ1-2; TRBD1 might be the D (6 bases). This receptor was obtained from a man aged 70 or older with urothelial cancer. CDR3 DNA: TGTGCCAGCAGCGTAGCGGGGGGCGCGGGTGGCTACACCTTC. Translating gives CASSVAGGAGGYTF.